The clone carrying this TCR beta chain has ten or more counts. What it binds is not known. The record originates from a study of T cell repertoires in cytomegalovirus infection. Looking at the study overall: The authors used CMV epitopes that were HLA-C-restricted (recently identified) and HLA-B-restricted (well studied). TCR beta signatures that were public indicated CMV infection and matching HLA type.

TCRdb reprocessed the reads with MiXCR, giving one entry per CDR3 protein. The sample has around 71,000 distinct CDR3 sequences; approximately 39% are singletons. Notes on the study in general: Predominance within the ex vivo response was attributable to HLA-C-restricted CMV-specific TCR beta clonotypes.

The sample in question was CD8+ T cells from cultured PBMCs, obtained from culture after CMV antigen stimulation. The clonotype comes from a human donor in good health (CMV status not recorded). Some clones in this sample may be carry-over from other donors' samples.

The chain's CDR3 is CASSLGQYHLDTQYF. The DNA of the CDR3 is TGTGCCAGCAGCTTAGGTCAATACCACCTAGATACGCAGTATTTT. This chain links TRBV7-9 with TRBJ2-3; D unclear. Germline V CDR1 and CDR2: SEHNR, FQNEAQ (reference sequence). The CDR3 contains 15 residues. Trimming shortened V by 1 base and J by 5 bases, and 13 bases separated the two germline ends.